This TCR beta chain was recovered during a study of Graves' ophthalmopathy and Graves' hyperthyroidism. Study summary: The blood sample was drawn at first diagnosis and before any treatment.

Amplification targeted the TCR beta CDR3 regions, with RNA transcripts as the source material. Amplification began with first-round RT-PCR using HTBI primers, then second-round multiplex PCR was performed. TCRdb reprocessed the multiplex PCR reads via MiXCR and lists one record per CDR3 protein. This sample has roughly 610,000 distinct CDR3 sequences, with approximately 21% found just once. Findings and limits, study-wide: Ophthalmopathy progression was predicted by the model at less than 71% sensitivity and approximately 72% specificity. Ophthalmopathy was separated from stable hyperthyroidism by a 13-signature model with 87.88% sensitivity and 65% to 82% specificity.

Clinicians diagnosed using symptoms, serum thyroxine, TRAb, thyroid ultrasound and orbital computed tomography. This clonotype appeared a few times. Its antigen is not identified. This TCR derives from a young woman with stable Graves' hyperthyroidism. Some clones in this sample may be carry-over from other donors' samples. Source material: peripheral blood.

CDR3 sequence: CASRGGGPTGELFF. The DNA of the CDR3 is TGTGCCAGCAGGGGGGGGGGTCCCACCGGGGAGCTGTTTTTT. The chain recombines TRBV28 with TRBJ2-2, with 7 bases fitting TRBD2. The CDR3 runs 14 residues. Trimming cost V 6 bases and J 4 bases; bases outside gene matches: 5. CDR1 and CDR2 from the germline V gene are MDHEN and SYDVKM. The whole variable domain, filled in from reference TRBV28 and TRBJ2-2, reads DVKVTQSSRYLVKRTGEKVFLECVQDMDHENMFWYRQDPGLGLRLIYFSYDVKMKEKGDIPEGYSVSREKKERFSLILESASTNQTSMYLCASRGGGPTGELFFGEGSRLTVL.